Below, 9 T cell receptor beta chains from the same sample are listed, as sequenced in a study of blood T cell repertoires in COVID-19. Produced via immunoSEQ multiplex PCR; TCRdb's table is partial and in-frame only. Of about 190,000 clones listed, about 88% are singletons. Sequenced: peripheral blood. The receptor source for this set is a woman over 75 with acute or convalescent COVID-19.

CDR3 in DNA: TGTGCCAGCAGACCCAAGGGACTGTCCTACGAGCAGTACTTC. Translation: CASRPKGLSYEQYF. The chain couples TRBV25-1 to TRBJ2-7; D may be TRBD2 (6 bases). The CDR3 covers 14 residues. V lost 6 bases and J 1 base, leaving 13 bases between the germline ends. Germline CDR1 reads MGHDK; CDR2 reads SYGVNS.

The chain has TRBV4-2 and TRBJ2-1; 11 positions agree with TRBD1. The V segment lost 3 bases and the J segment 0 bases; nucleotides outside the gene matches: 16. Per germline, CDR1 LGHNA and CDR2 YNFKEQ. The CDR3 contains 21 residues. The CDR3 protein is CASSQDSSGTGGVSSYNEQFF. In nucleotides, the CDR3 is TGTGCCAGCAGCCAGGATTCGTCCGGGACAGGGGGTGTCAGCTCCTACAATGAGCAGTTCTTC.

V gene TRBV5-8 combines with J gene TRBJ1-5, with 9 bases aligning to TRBD1. The CDR3 is 15 amino acids. Germline assignment: CDR1 SGHTS and CDR2 YDEGEE. V shed 5 bases, J shed 9 bases, and the junction held 12 bases outside the gene matches. This chain's CDR3 is CASRPSTGGLGPQHF. The CDR3 DNA reads TGTGCCAGCAGGCCATCAACAGGGGGCTTAGGGCCCCAGCATTTT.

The chain carries TRBV7-2 and TRBJ2-7; TRBD2 aligns across 14 bases. The CDR3 spans 16 residues. Per germline, CDR1 SGHTA and CDR2 FQGNSA. With 5 bases clipped from V and 3 bases from J, the junction kept 6 bases outside the gene matches. The CDR3 DNA reads TGTGCCAGCAGCATAACTGGGACTAGCGGGAGCTACGAGCAGTACTTC. It encodes CASSITGTSGSYEQYF.

This clone was seen a handful of times. The chain links TRBV18 to TRBJ2-7, with 11 positions matching TRBD2. This CDR3 has 15 amino acids. With V trimmed by 5 bases and J by 3 bases, 6 bases remained unmatched. Germline loops: CDR1 KGHSH, CDR2 LQKENI. The CDR3 here is CASSSLLAGVYEQYF. CDR3 bases: TGTGCCAGCTCATCTTTACTAGCGGGGGTCTACGAGCAGTACTTC.

The gene calls are TRBV27 and TRBJ1-5, with unresolved D. The CDR3 is 16 amino acids. Germline loops: CDR1 MNHEY, CDR2 SMNVEV (reference sequence). Deletions cut 10 bases from V and 1 base from J, with 20 bases between. The CDR3 is CAKWAGVRLSNQPQHF. The DNA of the CDR3 is TGTGCCAAATGGGCAGGCGTTAGACTAAGCAATCAGCCCCAGCATTTT.

V is TRBV27 and J is TRBJ2-5; the match to TRBD2 covers 10 bases. The CDR3 has 15 residues. The V gene's germline CDR1 is MNHEY and CDR2 SMNVEV (reference sequence). With V trimmed by 5 bases and J by 4 bases, 7 bases remained unmatched. CDR3 sequence: CASSAALAGVETQYF. The CDR3 bases are TGTGCCAGCAGTGCTGCTCTAGCGGGAGTAGAGACCCAGTACTTC.

V and J are TRBV6-6 and TRBJ2-3, with 9 bases aligning to TRBD2. The germline gives CDR1 MNHNY, CDR2 SVGAGI (reference sequence). The length of the CDR3 is 15 residues. V dropped 6 bases and J dropped 2; count of bases not matched to a gene: 6. The CDR3: CASSSSGRTTDTQYF. The DNA of the CDR3 is TGTGCCAGCAGCTCCAGCGGGAGGACCACAGATACGCAGTATTTT.

The V call is TRBV5-1, the J call TRBJ1-1; D is ambiguous. V was pared by 4 bases and J by 1 base, with 11 bases between. Germline lookup yields CDR1 SGHRS and CDR2 YFSETQ. There are 14 residues in the CDR3. The CDR3 here is CASSLATWNTEAFF. The CDR3 coding sequence is TGCGCCAGCAGCCTAGCTACATGGAACACTGAAGCTTTCTTT.